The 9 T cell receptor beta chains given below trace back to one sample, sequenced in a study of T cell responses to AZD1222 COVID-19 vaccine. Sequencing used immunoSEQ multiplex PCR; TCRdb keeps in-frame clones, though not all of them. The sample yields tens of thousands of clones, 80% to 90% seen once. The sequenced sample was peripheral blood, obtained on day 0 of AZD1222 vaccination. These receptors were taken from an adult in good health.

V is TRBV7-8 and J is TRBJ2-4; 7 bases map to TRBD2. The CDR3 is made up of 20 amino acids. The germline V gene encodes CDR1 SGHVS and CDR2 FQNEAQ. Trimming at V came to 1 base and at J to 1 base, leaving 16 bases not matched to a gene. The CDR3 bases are TGTGCCAGCAGCTTAGTGGGGGGGGGTTTAAGGAATACTGCCAAAAACATTCAGTACTTC. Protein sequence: CASSLVGGGLRNTAKNIQYF.

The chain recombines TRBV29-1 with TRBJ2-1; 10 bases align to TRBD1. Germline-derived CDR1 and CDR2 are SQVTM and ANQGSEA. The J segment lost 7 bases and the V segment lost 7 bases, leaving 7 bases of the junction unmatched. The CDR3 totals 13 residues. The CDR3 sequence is CSAGTGAWNEQFF. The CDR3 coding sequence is TGCAGCGCCGGGACAGGGGCCTGGAATGAGCAGTTCTTC.

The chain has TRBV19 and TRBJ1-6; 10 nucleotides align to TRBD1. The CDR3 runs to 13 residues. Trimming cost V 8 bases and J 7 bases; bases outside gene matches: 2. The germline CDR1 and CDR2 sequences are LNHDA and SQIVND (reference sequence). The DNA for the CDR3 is TGTGCCAGTCGGGACAGGGGAAATTCACCCCTCCACTTT. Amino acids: CASRDRGNSPLHF.

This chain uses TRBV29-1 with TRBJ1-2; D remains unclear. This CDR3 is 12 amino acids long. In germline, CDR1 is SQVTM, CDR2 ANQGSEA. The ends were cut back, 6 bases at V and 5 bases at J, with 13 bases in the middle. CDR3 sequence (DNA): TGCAGCGTAGAAAACTATGGTTATGGCTACACCTTC. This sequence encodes CSVENYGYGYTF.

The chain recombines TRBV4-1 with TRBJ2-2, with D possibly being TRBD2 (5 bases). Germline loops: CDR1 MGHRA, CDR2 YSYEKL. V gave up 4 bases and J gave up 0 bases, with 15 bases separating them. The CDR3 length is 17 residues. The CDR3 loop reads CASSPRSRVANTGELFF. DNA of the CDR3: TGCGCCAGCAGCCCTAGGTCGAGGGTGGCGAACACCGGGGAGCTGTTTTTT.

The CDR3 loop reads CASSPRQASTDTQYF. The CDR3 DNA follows: TGTGCCAGCAGCCCACGACAGGCAAGCACAGATACGCAGTATTTT. The chain recombines TRBV7-9 with TRBJ2-3; tentative D call: TRBD1 (6 bases). CDR3 length: 15 amino acids. Between the trimmed V and J ends, which lost 5 bases and 0 bases, there was a span of 12 bases. Germline CDR1 is SEHNR and CDR2 is FQNEAQ (reference sequence).

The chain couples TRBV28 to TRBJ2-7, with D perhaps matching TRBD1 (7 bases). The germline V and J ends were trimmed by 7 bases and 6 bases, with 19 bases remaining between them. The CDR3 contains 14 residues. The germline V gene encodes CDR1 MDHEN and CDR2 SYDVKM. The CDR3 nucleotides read TGTGCCAGCACCAACCAGGGGGGATCTAGCGAGCAGTACTTC. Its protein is CASTNQGGSSEQYF.

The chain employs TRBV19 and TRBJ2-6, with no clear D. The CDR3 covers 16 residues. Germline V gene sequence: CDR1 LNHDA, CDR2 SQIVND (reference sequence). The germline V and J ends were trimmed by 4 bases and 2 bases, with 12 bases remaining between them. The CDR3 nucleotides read TGTGCCAGTAGTACCTCTTGGGGAACTGGGGCCAACGTCCTGACTTTC. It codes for CASSTSWGTGANVLTF.

CDR3 amino acids: CASSLTSGVDGYTF. CDR3 DNA: TGCGCCAGCAGCTTGACCTCGGGGGTGGATGGCTACACCTTC. The rearrangement links TRBV5-1 to TRBJ1-2, with D possibly being TRBD1 (5 bases). V was shortened by 1 base and J by 6 bases, with 13 bases between the two germline ends. The germline V gene has CDR1 SGHRS and CDR2 YFSETQ. The CDR3 sequence is 14 residues long.